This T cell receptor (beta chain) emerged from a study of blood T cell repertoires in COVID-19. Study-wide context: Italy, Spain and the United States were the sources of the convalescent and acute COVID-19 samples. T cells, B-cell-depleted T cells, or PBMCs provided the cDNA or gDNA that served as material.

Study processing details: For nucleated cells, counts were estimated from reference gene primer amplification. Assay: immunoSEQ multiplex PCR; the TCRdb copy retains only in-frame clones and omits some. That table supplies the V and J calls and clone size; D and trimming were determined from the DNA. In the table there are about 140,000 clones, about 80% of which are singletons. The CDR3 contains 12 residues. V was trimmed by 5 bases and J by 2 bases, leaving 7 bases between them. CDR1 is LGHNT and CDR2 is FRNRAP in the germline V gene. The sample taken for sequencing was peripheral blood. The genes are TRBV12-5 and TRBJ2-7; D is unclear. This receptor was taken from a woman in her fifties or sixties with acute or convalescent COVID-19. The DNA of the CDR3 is TGTGCTAGTGGTCCCGCGGCCTACGAGCAGTACTTC. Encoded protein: CASGPAAYEQYF. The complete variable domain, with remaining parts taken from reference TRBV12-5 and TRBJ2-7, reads DARVTQTPRHKVTEMGQEVTMRCQPILGHNTVFWYRQTMMQGLELLAYFRNRAPLDDSGMPKDRFSAEMPDATLATLKIQPSEPRDSAVYFCASGPAAYEQYFGPGTRLTVT.